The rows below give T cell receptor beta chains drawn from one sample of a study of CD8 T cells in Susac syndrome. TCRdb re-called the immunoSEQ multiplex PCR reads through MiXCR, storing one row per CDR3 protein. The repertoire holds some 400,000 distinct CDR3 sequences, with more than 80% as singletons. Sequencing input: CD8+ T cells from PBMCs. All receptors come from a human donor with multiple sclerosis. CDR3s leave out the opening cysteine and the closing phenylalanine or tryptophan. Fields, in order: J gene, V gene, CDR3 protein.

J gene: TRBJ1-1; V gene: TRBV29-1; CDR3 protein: SVEGDPTGLNTEAF
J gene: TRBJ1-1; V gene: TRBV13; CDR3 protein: ASSSGGWGTEAF
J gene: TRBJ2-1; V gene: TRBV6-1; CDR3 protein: ASSPFLADLDNEQF
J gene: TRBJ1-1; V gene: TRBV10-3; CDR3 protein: AISETGLTEAF
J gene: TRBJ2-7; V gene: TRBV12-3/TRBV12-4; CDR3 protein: ASSLAAPYEQY
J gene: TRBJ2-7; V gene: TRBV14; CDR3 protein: ASSQDRTPYEQY
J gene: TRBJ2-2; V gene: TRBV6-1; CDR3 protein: ASSPVGSTGELF
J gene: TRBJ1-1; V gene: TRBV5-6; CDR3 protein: ASSLYIRGTEAF
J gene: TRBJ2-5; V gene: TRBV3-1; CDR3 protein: ASSQGGRGAQETQY
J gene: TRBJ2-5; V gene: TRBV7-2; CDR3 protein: ASSQIAGVGETQY
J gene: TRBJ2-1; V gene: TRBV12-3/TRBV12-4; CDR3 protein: ASSFGPEQF
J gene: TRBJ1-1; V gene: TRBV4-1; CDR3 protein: ANKGGTEAF
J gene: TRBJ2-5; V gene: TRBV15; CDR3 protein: ATSRDEETQY
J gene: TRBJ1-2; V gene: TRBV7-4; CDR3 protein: ASSLEARQGPWGYT
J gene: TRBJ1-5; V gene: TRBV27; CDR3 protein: ASSFSGGNQPQH
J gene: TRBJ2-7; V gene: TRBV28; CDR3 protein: ASSASLFDEGARIYEQY
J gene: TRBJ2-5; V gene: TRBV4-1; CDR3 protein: ASSPGTGGVETQY
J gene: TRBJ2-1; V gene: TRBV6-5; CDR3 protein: ASSRGGSRKDEQF
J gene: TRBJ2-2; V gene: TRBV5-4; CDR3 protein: ASSFTAGTGELF
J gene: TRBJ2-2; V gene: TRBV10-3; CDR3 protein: ATSGTDIFANTGELF
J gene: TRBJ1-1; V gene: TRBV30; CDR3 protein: AWSTSDREGAEAF
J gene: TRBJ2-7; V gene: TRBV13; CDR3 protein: ASSLHSEGTYEQY
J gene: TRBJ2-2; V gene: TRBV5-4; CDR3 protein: ASSSWTSGDTGELF
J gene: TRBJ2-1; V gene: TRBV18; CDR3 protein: ASSRALRQGAYNEQF
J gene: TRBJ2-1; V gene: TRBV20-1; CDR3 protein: SAKVFSYNEQF
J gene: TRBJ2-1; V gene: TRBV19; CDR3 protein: ASRYPPGLAPGDEQF
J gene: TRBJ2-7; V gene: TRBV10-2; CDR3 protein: ASGDFVQEQY
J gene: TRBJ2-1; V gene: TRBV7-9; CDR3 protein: ASSEPGREGNNEQF
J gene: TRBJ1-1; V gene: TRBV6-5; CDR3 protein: ASSSSQNFGPLEAF
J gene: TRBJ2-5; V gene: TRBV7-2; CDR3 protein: ASSLLLAGASTQY
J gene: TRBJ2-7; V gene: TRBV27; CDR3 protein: ASSLTGSFYEQY
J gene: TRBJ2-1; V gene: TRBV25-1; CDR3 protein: ASSPGLAPSDYNEQF
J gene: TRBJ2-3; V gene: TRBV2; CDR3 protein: ASSAGGITDTQY
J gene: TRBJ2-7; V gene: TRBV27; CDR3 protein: ATRSRDSYYEQY
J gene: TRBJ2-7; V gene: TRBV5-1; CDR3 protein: ASSLVGTSDEQY
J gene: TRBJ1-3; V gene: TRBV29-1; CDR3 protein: SVEDINAGAGGNTIY
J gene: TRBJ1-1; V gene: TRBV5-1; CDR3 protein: ASSDSPRPETEAF
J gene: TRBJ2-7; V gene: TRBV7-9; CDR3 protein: ASSLASGSYEQY
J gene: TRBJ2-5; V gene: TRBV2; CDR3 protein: ASSEWREETQY
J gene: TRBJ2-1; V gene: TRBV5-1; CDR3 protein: ASSPYPSGESLSYNEQF
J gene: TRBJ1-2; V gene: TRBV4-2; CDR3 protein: ASSQVPSGAPGYT
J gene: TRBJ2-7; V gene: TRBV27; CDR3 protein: ASSYSGTPAYEQY
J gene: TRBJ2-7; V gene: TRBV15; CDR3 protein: ATRAGGSYEQY
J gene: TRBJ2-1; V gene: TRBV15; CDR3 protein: ATSRGPEDGVYNEQF
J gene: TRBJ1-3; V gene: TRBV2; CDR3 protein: ASSEGDSRNTIY
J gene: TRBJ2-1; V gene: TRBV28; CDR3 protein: ASSFSRVGNEQF
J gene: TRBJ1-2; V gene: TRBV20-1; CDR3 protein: SAREGSEYGYT
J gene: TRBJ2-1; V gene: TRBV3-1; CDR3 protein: ASSQMESSYNEQF
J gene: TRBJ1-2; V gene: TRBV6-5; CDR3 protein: ASSPTVTGGFGYT
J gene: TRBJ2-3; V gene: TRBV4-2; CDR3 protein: ASSQEGQGSDTQY
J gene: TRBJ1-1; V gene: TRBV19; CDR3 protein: ASSIVGSTEAF
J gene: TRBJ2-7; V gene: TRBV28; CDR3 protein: ASSLRAYEQY
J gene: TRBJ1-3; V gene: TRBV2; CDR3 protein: ASRASQVSGNTIY
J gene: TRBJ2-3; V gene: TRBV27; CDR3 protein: ASSRLAGGPQDTQY
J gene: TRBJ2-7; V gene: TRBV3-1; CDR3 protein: ASSQEPPIRNEQY
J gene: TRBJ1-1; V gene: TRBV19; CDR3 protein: ASSTQTATLGNTEAF
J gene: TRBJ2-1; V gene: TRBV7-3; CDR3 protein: ASSLVSSAYNEQF
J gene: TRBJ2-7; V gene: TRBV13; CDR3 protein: ASSSRLAGDEQY
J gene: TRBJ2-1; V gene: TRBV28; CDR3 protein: ASSPSGPRSSYNEQF